This TCR beta chain was profiled in a study of T-cell memory formation after mild COVID-19. Study conclusions and caveats: CD4+ contracting clones were mainly CM and EM; CD8+ ones, EMRA. The finding that pre-infection memory included some responding clones suggested that cross-reactive memory joined. Clones shrinking from day 15 to 85 showed even CD4/CD8 mixes; later expanders tilted CD4+.

Sample barcodes and UMIs were carried by the TCR alpha and TCR beta cDNA libraries that 5'RACE generated with constant-segment primers. TCRdb fed the 5' RACE reads into MiXCR, producing one record per CDR3 protein. The table records 150,000 to 200,000 distinct CDR3 sequences, 10% to 15% of them present only once. This clonotype was recorded a few times. Its antigen is unidentified. The specimen was PBMCs or a T cell subset sorted from them (not recorded which). This TCR was sampled from a man in his late teens or twenties who had mild COVID-19 (a few samples of this study predate the infection). Cell type and time point are not known.

The CDR3 nucleotides are TGTGCCAGCAGCTCCACTAGCGGGGGGGCGGCAGATACGCAGTATTTT. It is translated as CASSSTSGGAADTQYF. V is TRBV7-9 and J is TRBJ2-3; 13 bases map to TRBD2. The germline V gene encodes CDR1 SEHNR and CDR2 FQNEAQ (reference sequence). The V segment lost 4 bases and the J segment 4 bases; nucleotides outside the gene matches: 5. The CDR3 runs 16 residues.